This T cell receptor (beta chain) emerged from a study of CD8 T cells in Susac syndrome. Trimming shortened V by 4 bases and J by 1 base, and 20 bases separated the two germline ends. The germline CDR1 and CDR2 sequences are SGHRS and YFSETQ. The CDR3 is made up of 17 amino acids. RNA in amounts of roughly 0.45 to 1 ug was reverse transcribed with random hexamers. Across 54 Vbeta and 13 Jbeta, immunoSEQ multiplex PCR amplified TCR beta CDR3. TCRdb reprocessed the immunoSEQ multiplex PCR reads with MiXCR, giving one entry per CDR3 protein. Of 130,000 to 150,000 distinct CDR3 sequences in the sample, around 94% are singletons; the top ten hold 0.075% to 0.1%. The healthy controls were matched to patients by age and sex. Isolation of CD8+ and CD4+ T cells was performed negatively, whereas enrichment of TEMRA cells was done by FACS.

The sample comprised CD4+ T cells from PBMCs. The receptor comes from a human donor in good health. V and J are TRBV5-1 and TRBJ2-5; D gene unclear. The CDR3 DNA reads TGCGCCAGCAGCCTTGATCCCCAGCTGGTTATCCAAGAGACCCAGTACTTC. Translated: CASSLDPQLVIQETQYF.